This T cell receptor (beta chain) came from a study of T cell clonotyping in hematopoietic cell transplantation. The length of the CDR3 is 13 residues. The ends lost 4 bases at V and 4 bases at J; junction bases unmatched: 3. Germline V CDR1 and CDR2: SQVTM, ANQGSEA. The table came from immunoSEQ multiplex PCR; TCRdb's copy has only in-frame clones and leaves some out. The sample holds roughly 13,000 clones, just over 95% seen once. Remarks on this clone: The antigen remains undetermined.

Study-level findings and limits: CD4 and CD8 repertoire contributions could not be separated without sorting. Recipient TCR diversity dropped after transplant; expanded clonotypes rose from day 30 to 180.

This TCR came from a female patient aged 50-65 years who had an allogeneic stem cell transplant from an unrelated donor, so T cells may come from the graft donor. Some clones in this sample may be carry-over from other donors' samples. The rearrangement joins TRBV29-1 to TRBJ2-1, with 8 bases that match TRBD1. The sequences come from peripheral blood mononuclear cells, collected 30 days after allogeneic stem cell transplant. In DNA form, the CDR3 reads TGCAGCGTTGGACAGGGGCTGTACAATGAGCAGTTCTTC. Translation gives CSVGQGLYNEQFF.